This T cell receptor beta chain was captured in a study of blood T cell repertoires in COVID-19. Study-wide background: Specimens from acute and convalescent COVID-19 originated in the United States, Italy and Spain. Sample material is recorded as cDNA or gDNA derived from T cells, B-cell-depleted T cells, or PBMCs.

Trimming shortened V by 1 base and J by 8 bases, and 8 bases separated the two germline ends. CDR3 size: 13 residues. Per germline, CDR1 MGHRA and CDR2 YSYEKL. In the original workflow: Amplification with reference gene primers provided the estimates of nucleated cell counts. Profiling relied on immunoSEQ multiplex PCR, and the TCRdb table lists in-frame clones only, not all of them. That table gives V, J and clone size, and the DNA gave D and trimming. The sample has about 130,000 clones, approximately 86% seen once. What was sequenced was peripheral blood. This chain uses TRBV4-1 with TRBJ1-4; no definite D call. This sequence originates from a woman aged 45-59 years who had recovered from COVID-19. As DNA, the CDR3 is TGCGCCAGCAGCCAAGTTTTAGCCGAAAAACTGTTTTTT. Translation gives CASSQVLAEKLFF.